The sequence of this TCR beta chain was determined in a study of regulatory and conventional T cells in RAG deficiency. Libraries were prepared by immunoSEQ multiplex PCR; TCRdb keeps only in-frame clonotypes and omits some of them. Of 7,000 to 8,500 clones listed, over 85% are singletons. Regulatory T cells were sorted from blood as CD4+ CD25-high CD127-low cells. Trimming cost V 2 bases and J 2 bases, with 2 bases left between them. Germline V lookup: CDR1 MNHNS, CDR2 SASEGT. The CDR3 sequence is 12 residues long. These records were also assigned to another study, of regulatory T cells. As that report states: The PCR used 52 TRBV and 13 TRBJ primers.

The gene calls are TRBV6-1 and TRBJ2-3; D uncertain. Sequencing was performed on CD127- CD25+ CD4+ Tregs sorted from blood. This clonotype originated in a human donor in good health. The DNA of the CDR3 is TGTGCCAGCAGTGAACACACAGATACGCAGTATTTT. This codes for CASSEHTDTQYF.